Listed here are 9 T cell receptor beta chains from one sample, sequenced in a study of response to subunit inactivated influenza vaccine. In TCRdb, the RT-PCR reads were re-called with MiXCR into one record per CDR3 protein. This table has 610,000 or so distinct CDR3 sequences, 14% appearing once. The sequencing here drew on PBMCs from blood, taken approximately 13 days after vaccination. All receptors derive from a man aged 45-60 years who received an inactivated influenza vaccine.

A word on this clonotype: This clone may be a read error of a much larger clone one base away. This CDR3 reads CASSLEPDLYYEQFF. As DNA, the CDR3 is TGCGCCAGCAGCCTAGAGCCAGATTTATACTATGAGCAGTTCTTC. V usage is TRBV4-1 and J usage is TRBJ2-1; no definite D call. The CDR3 runs to 15 residues. V lost 4 bases and J lost 8, with 18 bases in between. The germline V gene has CDR1 MGHRA and CDR2 YSYEKL.

This clonotype was recorded a few times. The CDR3 nucleotides read TGTGCCAGCAGCCATGAGGGGCAGTACTCTGGGGCCAACGTCCTGACTTTC. The encoded protein is CASSHEGQYSGANVLTF. This chain uses TRBV3-1 with TRBJ2-6, with D possibly called TRBD1 or TRBD2 (5 bases each). In germline, CDR1 is LGHDT, CDR2 YNNKEL (reference sequence). The length of the CDR3 is 17 residues. V was clipped by 3 bases and J by 0 bases, with 12 bases between them.

This clonotype was counted only a few times. The chain employs TRBV20-1 and TRBJ2-1; weak D call: TRBD1 (5 bases). Germline V gene lookup returns CDR1 DFQATT and CDR2 SNEGSKA (reference sequence). The CDR3 is 14 residues long. V was pared by 4 bases and J by 5 bases, with 15 bases between. The CDR3 DNA sequence: TGCAGTGCTACTCTAGGGGCAGTAAACAATGAGCAGTTCTTC. This encodes CSATLGAVNNEQFF.

This clonotype was observed a handful of times. The chain links TRBV5-1 to TRBJ2-7, with D possibly called TRBD1 or TRBD2 (5 bases each). Germline V gene data show CDR1 as SGHRS and CDR2 as YFSETQ. The CDR3 has 15 amino acids. The V and J ends lost 4 bases and 7 bases respectively, with 21 bases between them. The CDR3 DNA reads TGCGCCAGCAGCAATCTCGCCGGGACCTCTGGGGAGCAGTACTTC. It is translated as CASSNLAGTSGEQYF.

This clonotype was counted a few times. V is TRBV18 and J is TRBJ2-3; 8 bases agree with TRBD2. The germline V gene encodes CDR1 KGHSH and CDR2 LQKENI. The CDR3 spans 15 residues. The trim removed 1 base at V and 6 bases at J, leaving 6 bases unmatched. The CDR3 loop is CASSPRGGPSDTQYF. The DNA of the CDR3 is TGTGCCAGCTCACCACGCGGGGGGCCATCGGATACGCAGTATTTT.

The chain is built from TRBV20-1 and TRBJ2-1; TRBD2 is a possible D gene (6 bases). Germline values: CDR1 DFQATT, CDR2 SNEGSKA (reference sequence). This CDR3 has 13 amino acids. Trimming removed 3 bases at V and 1 base at J, with 7 bases between. The CDR3 here is CSASSGSYNEQFF. Here the CDR3 DNA reads TGCAGTGCTAGTAGCGGATCCTACAATGAGCAGTTCTTC.

The table lists this clonotype with a few counts. The rearrangement links TRBV20-1 to TRBJ2-7, with TRBD2 identical over 9 bases. The V and J ends lost 1 base and 5 bases, in that order; junction bases with no gene match: 9. The CDR3 totals 15 residues. In germline, CDR1 is DFQATT, CDR2 SNEGSKA (reference sequence). The CDR3 spells CSARVGLAGLDEQYF. As DNA, the CDR3 is TGCAGTGCTAGAGTAGGCCTAGCGGGATTAGACGAGCAGTACTTC.

A few counts support this clonotype. The chain employs TRBV10-3 and TRBJ1-1, with D unclear. Germline V CDR1 and CDR2: ENHRY, SYGVKD. The ends were cut back, 6 bases at V and 3 bases at J, with 8 bases in the middle. The CDR3 extends over 12 amino acids. The CDR3 DNA is TGTGCCATCAGCGGTCAAGACACTGAAGCTTTCTTT. This translates into CAISGQDTEAFF.

This clonotype was picked up one time. V and J are TRBV4-1 and TRBJ2-2; TRBD2 aligns across 10 bases. After removal of 1 base from V and 6 bases from J, the junction contained 14 bases not matched to a gene. The CDR3 contains 19 residues. CDR1 is MGHRA, CDR2 YSYEKL, per germline. The CDR3 DNA is TGCGCCAGCAGCCAAGTAGGACGGCTAGCGGGGGCCGGGGCCGGGGAGCTGTTTTTT. Its protein product is CASSQVGRLAGAGAGELFF.